Presented here are 30 T cell receptor beta chains from one specimen sequenced in a study of CD8+ T cells in alopecia areata. As the sequencing template, cDNA was produced by extracting RNA and reverse transcribing it. The repertoire was sequenced with immunoSEQ multiplex PCR; TCRdb's copy has only in-frame clones and lacks some. The sample holds over 250,000 clones, and no clone turns up only once. Separation of pooled cutaneous lymph node cells was by sorting with CD4, CD8alpha, NKG2D, NKG2ACE and other markers. Sequenced material: CD4+ T cells sorted from a lymph node. The origin of the receptors is a C3H/HeJ mouse with alopecia areata. The strain's MHC: H2-k.

This clone was observed a few times. The gene names here belong to mouse. Read coverage stops 4 residues before the CDR3 terminus; the germline J gene supplies the remainder. Other DNA sequences in the same sample also yield this CDR3. V and J are TRBV31 and TRBJ2-2, with 12 bases fitting TRBD2. The CDR3 spans 15 residues. With 3 bases clipped from V and 3 bases from J, the junction kept 2 bases outside the gene matches. The germline V gene encodes CDR1 GKSSPN and CDR2 SITVG. CDR3 sequence reads: CAWSRDWGDTGQLYF. CDR3 bases read: TGTGCCTGGAGCCGGGACTGGGGGGACACCGGG.

In this sample, this clone turned up a few times. Mouse germline and gene names are used. Sequencing ends 4 residues short of the CDR3 end; the germline J gene provides the rest. The chain carries TRBV17 and TRBJ2-5, with 7 bases lining up with TRBD1. The CDR3 extends over 14 amino acids. Trimming cost V 6 bases and J 0 bases; bases outside gene matches: 3. Germline values: CDR1 MNHDT, CDR2 YYDKIL. Incomplete CDR3 DNA: TGTGCTAGCAGGGACAGGCTTAACCAAGAC. This encodes CASRDRLNQD. The entire CDR3 reads CASRDRLNQDTQYF.

Note on this clone: Gene names refer to mouse genes. The read ends 4 residues before the CDR3 terminus; that terminus is restored from the germline J gene. Additional DNA sequences in this sample encode the identical CDR3. The chain combines TRBV31 with TRBJ2-3; 8 positions agree with TRBD2. The CDR3 is made up of 14 amino acids. CDR1 is GKSSPN, CDR2 SITVG, per germline. With V trimmed by 2 bases and J by 0 bases, 1 base remained unmatched. The CDR3 reads CAWSGGASAETLYF. Partial CDR3 DNA: TGTGCCTGGAGTGGGGGGGCGAGTGCAGAA.

Remarks on this clone: Germline and genes: mouse. The missing CDR3 end, 4 residues past where the read stops, is filled in from the germline J gene. The J gene is TRBJ2-1, the V gene TRBV13-2; 10 bases match TRBD1. CDR1 NNHNN and CDR2 SYGAGS come from the germline V gene (reference sequence). The CDR3 covers 16 residues. The covered CDR3 bases are TGTGCCAGCGGTGATGCTGCCGACAGGGGGCGAGCT. It yields the protein CASGDAADRGRA. The entire CDR3 sequence reads CASGDAADRGRAEQFF.

The sample holds many counts of this clone. Mouse names are used for the genes. The CDR3 goes on 4 residues after the read ends, and that part is filled in from the germline J gene. The chain couples TRBV12-1 to TRBJ1-2; no definite D call. Deletions cut 0 bases from V and 4 bases from J, with 5 bases between. The CDR3 contains 12 residues. Germline lookup yields CDR1 SGHSN and CDR2 HYEKVE. Incomplete CDR3 DNA: TGTGCCAGCTCTCTCGCCAGCTCC. It encodes CASSLASS. The whole CDR3 protein reads CASSLASSDYTF.

In this sample, this clone turned up a few times. Gene names and germline match the mouse. The sequenced fragment ends 4 residues before the CDR3 boundary, so the rest is inferred from the germline J gene. This chain connects TRBV13-3 to TRBJ2-5, with TRBD1 matching 10 bases. Germline V gene sequence: CDR1 NNHDY, CDR2 SYVADS. This CDR3 has 13 residues. CDR3 DNA (partial): TGTGCCAGCAGTGTGGACAGGGGGGAC. Protein sequence: CASSVDRGD. The full CDR3 sequence reads CASSVDRGDTQYF.

This clone was seen repeatedly, ten times or more. Mouse gene names apply. Read sequence stops 4 residues before the CDR3 end, and the germline J gene provides the missing end. The chain employs TRBV1 and TRBJ1-2; a possible D gene is TRBD1 (6 bases). This CDR3 contains 15 residues. Germline values: CDR1 NSQYPW, CDR2 LRSPGD (reference sequence). The germline V and J ends were trimmed by 3 bases and 0 bases, with 11 bases remaining between them. CDR3 bases read: TGCACCTGCAGTGCGCGGGACACTGCAAACTCC. Its protein product is CTCSARDTANS. The whole CDR3 protein is CTCSARDTANSDYTF. Complete variable domain (other parts from reference TRBV1 and TRBJ1-2): VTLLEQNPRWRLVPRGQAVNLRCILKNSQYPWMSWYQQDLQKQLQWLFTLRSPGDKEVKSLPGADYLATRVTDTELRLQVANMSQGRTLYCTCSARDTANSDYTFGSGTRLLVI.

This clone was detected a few times. All gene names here are mouse names. The read gets to within 4 residues of the CDR3 end, and the germline J gene fills in the rest. The chain couples TRBV13-1 to TRBJ1-1, with 11 nucleotides matching TRBD1. The germline CDR1 and CDR2 sequences are NSHNY and SYGAGN. This CDR3 comprises 13 residues. The chain's CDR3 is CASSGTGGIEVFF. CDR3 DNA (partial): TGTGCCAGCAGTGGGACAGGGGGCATA.

Worth noting for this clone: These gene names are mouse names. The observed sequence ends 4 residues before the CDR3 terminus, with the missing tail filled in from the germline J gene. The chain links TRBV31 to TRBJ2-5; D may be TRBD2 (6 bases). CDR1 GKSSPN and CDR2 SITVG come from the germline V gene. The CDR3 is 15 residues long. CDR3 DNA (partial): TGTGCTCGGAGTCTAGGAGCGGGGGGCCAAGAC. As protein: CARSLGAGGQD. The whole CDR3 protein reads CARSLGAGGQDTQYF.

In its sample, this clone was seen a few times. The gene names given are mouse names. The CDR3 extends 4 residues past the end of the read, so its final part is completed from the germline J gene. The chain recombines TRBV5 with TRBJ1-1; 7 nucleotides agree with TRBD1. Germline trimming cut 3 bases from V and 3 bases from J; bases unmatched to any gene: 1. Germline V gene lookup returns CDR1 LGHNA and CDR2 YNLKQL (reference sequence). CDR3 size: 13 residues. The chain's CDR3 is CASSQGQHTEVFF. Incomplete CDR3 DNA: TGTGCCAGCAGCCAGGGACAGCACACA.

This clone occurred a few times. Gene names are mouse gene names. The read terminates 4 residues ahead of where the CDR3 ends, so the germline J gene completes it. V is TRBV5 and J is TRBJ2-5; 8 bases are shared with TRBD2. Germline CDR1 LGHNA, CDR2 YNLKQL (reference sequence). The CDR3 contains 16 residues. Incomplete CDR3 DNA: TGTGCCAGCAGCCAAGACTGGGGGGTTCGGGAAGAC. Its translation: CASSQDWGVRED. The full-length CDR3 reads as CASSQDWGVREDTQYF.

Concerning this clone itself: The gene names given are mouse names. The read finishes 4 residues shy of the CDR3 end, and the germline J gene is used to complete it. The rearrangement uses TRBV5 and TRBJ1-1, with TRBD1 as a possible D gene (6 bases). Germline CDR1 and CDR2: LGHNA and YNLKQL (reference sequence). V was shortened by 6 bases and J by 4 bases, with 6 bases between the two germline ends. This CDR3 contains 11 residues. Incomplete CDR3 DNA: TGTGCCAGCAGAGGGGGCACA. Amino acid sequence: CASRGGT. The CDR3 in its entirety is CASRGGTEVFF.

This clone was observed a few times. Genes and germline come from the mouse. The CDR3 end is not reached by the read, which stops 4 residues before it; the germline J gene fills it in. The chain employs TRBV5 and TRBJ2-3, with a weak D call TRBD2 (5 bases). CDR1 is LGHNA, CDR2 YNLKQL, per germline (reference sequence). V lost 0 bases and J lost 2, with 9 bases in between. The CDR3 has 15 residues. CDR3 region: CASSQDWVVAETLYF. CDR3 bases read: TGTGCCAGCAGCCAAGACTGGGTGGTTGCAGAA.

This clone has just a few counts. Mouse names are used for the genes. Read sequence stops 4 residues before the CDR3 end, and the germline J gene provides the missing end. The V and J genes are TRBV13-2 and TRBJ2-5, with 13 bases identical to TRBD2. Germline lookup yields CDR1 NNHNN and CDR2 SYGAGS (reference sequence). After removal of 5 bases from V and 1 base from J, the junction contained 4 bases not matched to a gene. This CDR3 is 16 amino acids long. CDR3 residues: CASGDWGGADQDTQYF. The part of the CDR3 DNA that was read is TGTGCCAGCGGGGACTGGGGGGGCGCTGACCAAGAC.

This clone has more than one count but fewer than ten. Germline and genes: mouse. The read finishes 3 residues shy of the CDR3 end, and the germline J gene is used to complete it. This sample includes further DNA sequences coding for the same CDR3. The V call is TRBV13-2, the J call TRBJ1-6, with D hard to call. TRBJ1-6 qualifies as an ORF whose function is uncertain. V lost 0 bases and J 4 bases, leaving 8 bases between the germline ends. CDR1 is NNHNN, CDR2 SYGAGS, per germline (reference sequence). The length of the CDR3 is 15 residues. CDR3 in amino acids: CASGDAGGYNSPLYF. The part of the CDR3 DNA that was read is TGTGCCAGCGGTGATGCAGGCGGGTATAATTCGCCC.

As concerns this clone: The germline and genes are mouse ones. With the read ending 4 residues before the CDR3 end, the germline J gene is used to fill in that end. J is TRBJ2-5 and V is TRBV19; maybe TRBD2 (6 bases). CDR1 is FNHDT, CDR2 SITEND, per germline (reference sequence). V shed 0 bases and J shed 3 bases, with 14 bases lying between them. The CDR3 has 16 residues. The CDR3 sequence: CASSIARGWGQDTQYF. The CDR3 DNA, read in part, is TGTGCCAGCAGTATAGCACGGGGCTGGGGTCAAGAC. The variable domain in full, with the rest retrieved from reference TRBV19 and TRBJ2-5, is GGIITQTPKFLIGQEGQKLTLKCQQNFNHDTMYWYRQDSGKGLRLIYYSITENDLQKGDLSEGYDASREKKSSFSLTVTSAQKNEMAVFLCASSIARGWGQDTQYFGPGTRLLVL.

This clone was observed a few times. The gene symbols are mouse symbols. The sample has other DNA sequences that encode this CDR3 too. The DNA read from the CDR3 is TGTGCCAGCAGTGACCAGGGAGGGGACTCC. Protein product: CASSDQGGDS. In full, the CDR3 is CASSDQGGDSDYTF. The chain combines TRBV13-1 with TRBJ1-2, with a tentative D call TRBD1 (5 bases). Read coverage stops 4 residues before the CDR3 terminus; the germline J gene supplies the remainder. Deletions cut 2 bases from V and 3 bases from J, with 11 bases between. The CDR3 length is 14 residues. CDR1 is NSHNY, CDR2 SYGAGN, per germline.

As regards this clone: Gene names are mouse gene names. The CDR3 sequence: CTCSAQGVYAEQFF. The covered CDR3 bases are TGCACCTGCAGTGCACAGGGGGTCTATGCT. The chain uses TRBV1 and TRBJ2-1, with TRBD1 identical over 7 bases. The read is 4 residues too short to cover the CDR3 end, so that end is filled in from the germline J gene. The germline V gene has CDR1 NSQYPW and CDR2 LRSPGD (reference sequence). This CDR3 has 14 residues. The J segment lost 3 bases and the V segment lost 2 bases, leaving 1 base of the junction unmatched.

A remark on this clone: Gene names denote mouse genes. The sequenced fragment ends 4 residues before the CDR3 boundary, so the rest is inferred from the germline J gene. Distinct nucleotide sequences in the sample also encode this CDR3. This rearrangement joins TRBV1 to TRBJ2-1; perhaps TRBD1 as D (5 bases). The V end lost 0 bases, the J end lost 1 base, and 7 bases lay between the germline ends. Germline V gene sequence: CDR1 NSQYPW, CDR2 LRSPGD (reference sequence). The CDR3 is 15 residues long. CDR3 DNA (partial): TGCACCTGCAGTGCAGATACAGGAAACTATGCT. This gives the protein CTCSADTGNYA. The CDR3 in full is CTCSADTGNYAEQFF.

This clone was seen more than once but under ten times. Gene names follow the mouse nomenclature. The read ends 4 residues before the CDR3 terminus; that terminus is restored from the germline J gene. The chain has TRBV13-1 and TRBJ2-7, with D possibly matching TRBD1 (6 bases). Germline V gene lookup returns CDR1 NSHNY and CDR2 SYGAGN. The CDR3 consists of 14 residues. V dropped 0 bases and J dropped 3 bases, with 10 bases sitting between them. The DNA read from the CDR3 is TGTGCCAGCAGTGATGGGGACACCCTCTAT. Translation: CASSDGDTLY. The CDR3 reads in full as CASSDGDTLYEQYF.

Note on this clone: Gene names denote mouse genes. The read stops 4 residues short of the end of the CDR3; the missing end is completed from the germline J gene. The chain uses TRBV13-3 and TRBJ2-5; 7 bases match TRBD2. The CDR3 covers 13 residues. CDR1 NNHDY and CDR2 SYVADS come from the germline V gene. CDR3 DNA (partial): TGTGCCAGCAGTGAGTCTGGGGGAGAC. Encoded protein: CASSESGGD. The CDR3 reads in full as CASSESGGDTQYF.

Of note for this clone: Mouse names are used for the genes. The read stops 3 residues short of the end of the CDR3; the missing end is completed from the germline J gene. V is TRBV31 and J is TRBJ1-6; a weak D match, TRBD1 (5 bases). TRBJ1-6 is flagged as an ORF with uncertain function. The CDR3 is made up of 14 amino acids. Looked up from germline, CDR1 is GKSSPN and CDR2 is SITVG. Trimming cost V 1 base and J 4 bases, with 8 bases left between them. The CDR3 sequence is CAWSQQGYNSPLYF. CDR3 DNA, as far as it was read: TGTGCCTGGAGTCAGCAGGGATATAATTCGCCC.

In its sample, this clone was seen a few times. The genes and germline here are from mouse. Read data end 4 residues before the CDR3 end; the end is taken from the germline J gene. The genes are TRBV17 and TRBJ2-5, with unresolved D. There are 13 residues in the CDR3. Between the trimmed V and J ends, which lost 3 bases and 3 bases, there was a span of 7 bases. CDR1 is MNHDT, CDR2 YYDKIL, per germline. The CDR3 DNA, read in part, is TGTGCTAGCAGTAGGAGGTCTCAAGAC. Translating it yields CASSRRSQD. The whole CDR3 region reads CASSRRSQDTQYF.

As concerns this clone: Gene names refer to mouse genes. From the germline J gene comes the end of the CDR3, since the read stops 4 residues before it. This chain links TRBV31 with TRBJ1-2, with TRBD1 identical over 8 bases. This CDR3 comprises 14 residues. With V trimmed by 1 base and J by 4 bases, 5 bases remained unmatched. The germline gives CDR1 GKSSPN, CDR2 SITVG. The covered CDR3 bases are TGTGCCTGGAGTCAGGCAGGGGGCGGCTCC. Its protein product is CAWSQAGGGS. The entire CDR3 reads CAWSQAGGGSDYTF. The complete variable domain, with remaining parts taken from reference TRBV31 and TRBJ1-2, reads AQTIHQWPVAEIKAVGSPLSLGCTIKGKSSPNLYWYWQATGGTLQQLFYSITVGQVESVVQLNLSASRPKDDQFILSTEKLLLSHSGFYLCAWSQAGGGSDYTFGSGTRLLVI.

This clone was seen more than once but under ten times. Here the gene names and germline are mouse. The DNA ends 4 residues before the CDR3 does, and the rest of the CDR3 is filled in from the germline J gene. The genes are TRBV19 and TRBJ2-7, with 9 bases lining up with TRBD1. This CDR3 spans 15 amino acids. From germline, CDR1 is FNHDT and CDR2 SITEND (reference sequence). The CDR3 bases that were read are TGTGCCAGCAGTCTCGGGACAGGGCGGGGAAAT. Its protein is CASSLGTGRGN. The entire CDR3 sequence reads CASSLGTGRGNEQYF. Based on the CDR3 plus reference TRBV19 and TRBJ2-7, the full variable domain is GGIITQTPKFLIGQEGQKLTLKCQQNFNHDTMYWYRQDSGKGLRLIYYSITENDLQKGDLSEGYDASREKKSSFSLTVTSAQKNEMAVFLCASSLGTGRGNEQYFGPGTRLTVL.

There are a few counts of this clone. Each gene name is a mouse one. The read ends 4 residues shy of where the CDR3 ends; the end is completed using the germline J gene. The chain combines TRBV1 with TRBJ2-3; D gene uncertain. The CDR3 spans 14 residues. Trimming took off 1 base at V and 2 bases at J, with 7 bases between the two ends. Germline-derived CDR1 and CDR2 are NSQYPW and LRSPGD (reference sequence). The CDR3 spells CTCSAGFLAETLYF. CDR3 bases read: TGCACCTGCAGTGCAGGGTTTCTTGCAGAA.

Worth noting for this clone: Mouse gene names and germline throughout. The read falls 4 residues short of the CDR3 end, and the missing part is taken from the germline J gene. The sample contains more than one DNA sequence encoding this CDR3. The chain joins TRBV13-2 to TRBJ2-7; D may be TRBD2 (5 bases). Germline CDR1 is NNHNN and CDR2 is SYGAGS (reference sequence). The CDR3 has 14 residues. The V gene lost 0 bases and the J gene lost 0 bases, with 7 bases spanning the gap. The part of the CDR3 DNA that was read is TGTGCCAGCGGTGATGCCTGGGACTCCTAT. It yields the protein CASGDAWDSY. In full, the CDR3 reads CASGDAWDSYEQYF.

This clone has only a few counts. Genes and germline come from the mouse. The CDR3 is cut off 4 residues early in the read; its end comes from the germline J gene. The chain links TRBV5 to TRBJ2-7; TRBD2 aligns across 8 bases. CDR1 and CDR2 from the germline V gene are LGHNA and YNLKQL (reference sequence). CDR3 length equals 16 residues. Germline trimming cut 1 base from V and 0 bases from J; bases unmatched to any gene: 5. The CDR3 DNA, read in part, is TGTGCCAGCAGCCAAGCGGGGGGGCCGAGCTCCTAT. This encodes CASSQAGGPSSY. In full, the CDR3 is CASSQAGGPSSYEQYF.

This clone was recorded a few times. Mouse gene names and germline throughout. The CDR3 end falls 4 residues outside the read, so it is completed with the germline J gene. This chain joins TRBV17 and TRBJ2-4, with 7 nucleotides matching TRBD1. This CDR3 contains 13 residues. CDR1 is MNHDT, CDR2 YYDKIL, per germline. CDR3 DNA (partial): TGTGCTAGCAGTCACCGGGACAGAAAC. This encodes CASSHRDRN. The whole CDR3 region reads CASSHRDRNTLYF.

A word on this clone: Gene names and germline refer to mouse. The read is 3 residues too short to cover the CDR3 end, so that end is filled in from the germline J gene. The V and J genes are TRBV1 and TRBJ1-6, with 7 bases matching TRBD1. TRBJ1-6 is identified as an open reading frame with a role that is uncertain. Germline assignment: CDR1 NSQYPW and CDR2 LRSPGD (reference sequence). The trim removed 6 bases at V and 5 bases at J, leaving 4 bases unmatched. This CDR3 spans 14 amino acids. The CDR3 here is CTCSPGTDNSPLYF. The part of the CDR3 DNA that was read is TGCACCTGCAGCCCCGGGACAGATAATTCGCCC.